This entry features one TCR beta chain sequence. The entry originates in a study of T cell responses to AZD1222 COVID-19 vaccine. This CDR3 has 16 residues. Germline V gene sequence: CDR1 SGHRS, CDR2 YFSETQ. The V end lost 4 bases, the J end lost 0 bases, and 16 bases lay between the germline ends. Some clones are missing from TCRdb's copy, which holds only in-frame ones; the method was immunoSEQ multiplex PCR. The sample holds some 120,000 clones, around 90% seen once. The receptor's source is an adult in good health. The sequenced sample was peripheral blood, obtained on day 0 of AZD1222 vaccination. This chain joins TRBV5-1 and TRBJ2-5; no clear D gene. Written as DNA, the CDR3 is TGCGCCAGCAGCAGTATACCGCTAGAGTACCAAGAGACCCAGTACTTC. Encoded protein: CASSSIPLEYQETQYF.